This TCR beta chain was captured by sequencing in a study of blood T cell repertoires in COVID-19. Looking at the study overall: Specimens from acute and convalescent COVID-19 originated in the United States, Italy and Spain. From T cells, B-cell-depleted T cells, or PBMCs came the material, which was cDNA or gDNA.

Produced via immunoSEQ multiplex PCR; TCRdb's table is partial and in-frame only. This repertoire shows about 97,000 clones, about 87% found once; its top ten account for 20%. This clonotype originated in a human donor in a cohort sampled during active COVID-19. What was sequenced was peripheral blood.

The CDR3 protein is CASSPIRVGLDTEAFF. CDR3 nucleotides: TGTGCCAGCTCACCAATCAGGGTTGGGTTGGACACTGAAGCTTTCTTT. The chain links TRBV18 to TRBJ1-1, with D perhaps matching TRBD1 (5 bases). Germline CDR1 is KGHSH and CDR2 is LQKENI. The germline V and J ends were trimmed by 2 bases and 3 bases, with 16 bases remaining between them. This CDR3 comprises 16 residues.